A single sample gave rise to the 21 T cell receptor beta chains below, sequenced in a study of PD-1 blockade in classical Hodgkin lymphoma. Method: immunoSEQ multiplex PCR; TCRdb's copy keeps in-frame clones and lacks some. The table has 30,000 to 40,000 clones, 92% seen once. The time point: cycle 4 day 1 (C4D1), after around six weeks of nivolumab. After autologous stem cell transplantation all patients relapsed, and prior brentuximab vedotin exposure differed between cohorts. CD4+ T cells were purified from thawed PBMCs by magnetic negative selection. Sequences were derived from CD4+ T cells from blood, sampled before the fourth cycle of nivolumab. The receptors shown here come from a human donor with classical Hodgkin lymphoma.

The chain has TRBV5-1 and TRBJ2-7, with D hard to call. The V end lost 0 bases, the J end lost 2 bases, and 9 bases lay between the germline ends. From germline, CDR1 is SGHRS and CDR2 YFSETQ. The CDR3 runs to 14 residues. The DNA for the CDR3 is TGCGCCAGCAGCTTGGACCGGATGACCTACGAGCAGTACTTC. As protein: CASSLDRMTYEQYF.

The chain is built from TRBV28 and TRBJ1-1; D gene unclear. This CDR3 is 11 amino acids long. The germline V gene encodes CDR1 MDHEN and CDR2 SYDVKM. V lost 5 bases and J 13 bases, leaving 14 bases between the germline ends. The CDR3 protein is CASSKYLRLFF. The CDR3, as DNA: TGTGCCAGCAGTAAATACCTTCGGCTTTTCTTT. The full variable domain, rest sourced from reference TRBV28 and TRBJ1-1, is DVKVTQSSRYLVKRTGEKVFLECVQDMDHENMFWYRQDPGLGLRLIYFSYDVKMKEKGDIPEGYSVSREKKERFSLILESASTNQTSMYLCASSKYLRLFFGQGTRLTVV.

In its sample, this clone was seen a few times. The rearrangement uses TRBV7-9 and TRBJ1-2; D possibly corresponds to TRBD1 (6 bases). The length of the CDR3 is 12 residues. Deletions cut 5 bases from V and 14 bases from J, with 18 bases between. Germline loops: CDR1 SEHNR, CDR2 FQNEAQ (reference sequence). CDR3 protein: CASSTGTPEDTF. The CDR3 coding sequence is TGTGCCAGCAGCACCGGGACACCTGAAGATACCTTC.

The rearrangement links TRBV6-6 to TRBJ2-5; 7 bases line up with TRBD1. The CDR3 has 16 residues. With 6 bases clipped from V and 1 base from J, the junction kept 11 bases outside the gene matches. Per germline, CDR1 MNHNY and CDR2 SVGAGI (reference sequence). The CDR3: CASSFPGRTGQETQYF. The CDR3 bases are TGTGCCAGCAGCTTTCCGGGAAGGACAGGCCAAGAGACCCAGTACTTC.

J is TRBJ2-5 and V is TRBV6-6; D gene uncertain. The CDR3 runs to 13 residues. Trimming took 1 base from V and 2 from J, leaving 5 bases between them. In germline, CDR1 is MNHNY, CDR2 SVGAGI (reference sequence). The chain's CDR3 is CASSYWTQETQYF. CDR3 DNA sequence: TGTGCCAGCAGTTACTGGACGCAAGAGACCCAGTACTTC.

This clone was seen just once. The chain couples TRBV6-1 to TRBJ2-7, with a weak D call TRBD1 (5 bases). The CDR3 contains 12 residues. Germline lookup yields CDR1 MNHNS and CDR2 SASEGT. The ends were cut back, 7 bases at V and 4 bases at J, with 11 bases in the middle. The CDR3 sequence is CASTREGYEQYF. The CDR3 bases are TGTGCCAGCACCAGGGAAGGGTACGAGCAGTACTTC.

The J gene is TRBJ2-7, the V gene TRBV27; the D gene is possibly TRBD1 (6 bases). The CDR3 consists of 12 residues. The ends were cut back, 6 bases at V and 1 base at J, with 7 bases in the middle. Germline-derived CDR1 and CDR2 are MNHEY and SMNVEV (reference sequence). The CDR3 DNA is TGTGCCAGCAGGGACAGATCCTACGAGCAGTACTTC. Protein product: CASRDRSYEQYF.

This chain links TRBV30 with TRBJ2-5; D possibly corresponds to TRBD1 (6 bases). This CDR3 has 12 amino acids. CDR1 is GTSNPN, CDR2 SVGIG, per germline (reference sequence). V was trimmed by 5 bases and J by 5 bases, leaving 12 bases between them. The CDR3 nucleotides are TGTGCCTGGGGCAGGGGATGGGAGACCCAGTACTTC. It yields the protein CAWGRGWETQYF. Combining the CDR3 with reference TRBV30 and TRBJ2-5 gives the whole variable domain SQTIHQWPATLVQPVGSPLSLECTVEGTSNPNLYWYRQAAGRGLQLLFYSVGIGQISSEVPQNLSASRPQDRQFILSSKKLLLSDSGFYLCAWGRGWETQYFGPGTRLLVL.

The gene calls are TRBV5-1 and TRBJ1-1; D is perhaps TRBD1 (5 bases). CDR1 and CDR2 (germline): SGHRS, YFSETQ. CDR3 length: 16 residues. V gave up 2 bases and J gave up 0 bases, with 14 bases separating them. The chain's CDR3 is CASSFKRGGMNTEAFF. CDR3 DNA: TGCGCCAGCAGCTTCAAAAGGGGTGGGATGAACACTGAAGCTTTCTTT.

This chain's CDR3 is CASSFGLAGGPETQYF. Written as DNA, the CDR3 is TGCGCCAGCAGCTTCGGACTAGCGGGAGGGCCTGAGACCCAGTACTTC. The chain is built from TRBV5-1 and TRBJ2-5; 15 nucleotides match TRBD2. Germline V CDR1 and CDR2: SGHRS, YFSETQ. V dropped 2 bases and J dropped 5; count of bases not matched to a gene: 4. This CDR3 has 16 amino acids.

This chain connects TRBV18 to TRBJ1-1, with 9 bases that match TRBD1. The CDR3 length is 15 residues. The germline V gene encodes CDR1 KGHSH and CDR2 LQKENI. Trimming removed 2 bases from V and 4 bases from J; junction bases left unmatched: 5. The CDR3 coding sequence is TGTGCCAGCTCACCAGGCCGGGACAGGGTCACTGAAGCTTTCTTT. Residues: CASSPGRDRVTEAFF.

Written as DNA, the CDR3 is TGCGCCAGCAGCTACTCTCCCCGGTCTGCAACTAATGAAAAACTGTTTTTT. Its translation: CASSYSPRSATNEKLFF. The chain couples TRBV5-1 to TRBJ1-4; D unresolved. Between the trimmed V and J ends, which lost 3 bases and 0 bases, there was a span of 15 bases. The CDR3 covers 17 residues. CDR1 is SGHRS and CDR2 is YFSETQ in the germline V gene.

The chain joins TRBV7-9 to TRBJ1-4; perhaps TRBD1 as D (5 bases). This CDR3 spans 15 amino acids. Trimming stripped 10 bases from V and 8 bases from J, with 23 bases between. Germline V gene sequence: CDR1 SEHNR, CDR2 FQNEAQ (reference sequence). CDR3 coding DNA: TGTGCCAATTCTCTACCTCGGAGGGGAGAAGAAAAACTGTTTTTT. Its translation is CANSLPRRGEEKLFF.

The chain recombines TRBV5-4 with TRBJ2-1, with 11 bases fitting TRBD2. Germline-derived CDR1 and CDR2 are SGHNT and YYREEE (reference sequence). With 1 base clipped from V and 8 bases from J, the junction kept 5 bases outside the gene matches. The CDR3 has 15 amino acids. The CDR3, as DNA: TGTGCCAGCAGCTTGTTAGCGGGAGGGTTCGATGAGCAGTTCTTC. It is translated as CASSLLAGGFDEQFF.

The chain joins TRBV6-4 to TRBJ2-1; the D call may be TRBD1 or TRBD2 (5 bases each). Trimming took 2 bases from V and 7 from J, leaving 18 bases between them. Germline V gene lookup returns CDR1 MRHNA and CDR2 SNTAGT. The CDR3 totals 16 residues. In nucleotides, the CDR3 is TGTGCCAGCAGTGACGTCCGGGGCAACCGGCCTAATGAGCAGTTCTTC. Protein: CASSDVRGNRPNEQFF.

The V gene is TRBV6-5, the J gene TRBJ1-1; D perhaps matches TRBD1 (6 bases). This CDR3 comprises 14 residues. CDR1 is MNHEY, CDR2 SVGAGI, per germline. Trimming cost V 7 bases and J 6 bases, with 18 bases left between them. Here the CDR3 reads CASTTGQRSAEAFF. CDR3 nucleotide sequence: TGTGCCAGCACCACCGGACAGCGGAGCGCTGAAGCTTTCTTT.

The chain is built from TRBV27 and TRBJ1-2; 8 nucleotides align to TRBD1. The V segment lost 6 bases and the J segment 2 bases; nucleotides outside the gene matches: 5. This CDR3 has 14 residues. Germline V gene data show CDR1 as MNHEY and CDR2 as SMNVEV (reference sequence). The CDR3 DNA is TGTGCCAGCAGAAGGACAGGGCTAAACTATGGCTACACCTTC. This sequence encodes CASRRTGLNYGYTF.

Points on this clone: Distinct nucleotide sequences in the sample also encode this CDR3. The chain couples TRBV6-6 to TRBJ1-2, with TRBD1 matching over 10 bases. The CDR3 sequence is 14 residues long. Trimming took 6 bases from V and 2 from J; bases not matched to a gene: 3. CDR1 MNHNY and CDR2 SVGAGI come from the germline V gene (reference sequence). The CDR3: CASRGTGENYGYTF. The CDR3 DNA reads TGTGCCAGCAGGGGGACAGGGGAGAACTATGGCTACACCTTC.

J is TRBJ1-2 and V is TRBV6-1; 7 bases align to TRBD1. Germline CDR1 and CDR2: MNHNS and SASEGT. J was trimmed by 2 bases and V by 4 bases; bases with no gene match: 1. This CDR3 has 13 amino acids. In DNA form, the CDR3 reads TGTGCCAGCAGTGGACAGGGAAACTATGGCTACACCTTC. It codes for CASSGQGNYGYTF.

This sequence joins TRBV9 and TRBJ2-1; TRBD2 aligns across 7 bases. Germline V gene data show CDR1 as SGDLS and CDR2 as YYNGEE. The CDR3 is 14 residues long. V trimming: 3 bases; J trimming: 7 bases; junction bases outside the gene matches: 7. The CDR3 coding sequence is TGTGCCAGCAGCGACCCGGGACTACCAAATGAGCAGTTCTTC. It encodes CASSDPGLPNEQFF. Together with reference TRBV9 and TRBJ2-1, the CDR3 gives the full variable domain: DSGVTQTPKHLITATGQRVTLRCSPRSGDLSVYWYQQSLDQGLQFLIQYYNGEERAKGNILERFSAQQFPDLHSELNLSSLELGDSALYFCASSDPGLPNEQFFGPGTRLTVL.

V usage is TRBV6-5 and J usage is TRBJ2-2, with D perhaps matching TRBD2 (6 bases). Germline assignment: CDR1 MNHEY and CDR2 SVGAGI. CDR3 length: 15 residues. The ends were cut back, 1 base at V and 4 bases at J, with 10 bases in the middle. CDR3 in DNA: TGTGCCAGCAGTTACTTCGGGAGCGGCACCGGGGAGCTGTTTTTT. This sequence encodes CASSYFGSGTGELFF.